This is a list of T cell receptor beta chains from one sample in a study of chronic HIV infection and antiretroviral therapy. TCRdb re-derived calls from the 5' RACE reads in MiXCR, one entry per CDR3 protein. Counted here are more than 40,000 distinct CDR3 sequences, about a fifth occurring once; the ten biggest clones make up over 2.5%. Material for sequencing was peripheral blood. All receptors derive from an adult who had HIV and had not received antiretroviral therapy, or was an uninfected healthy control (not recorded which). The CDR3 runs from the conserved cysteine through the conserved F or W. The order of the fields is CDR3 DNA, CDR3 protein, J gene, D gene, clone size, V gene. A D gene is named only where the DNA matches it firmly. The listing skips clone size in some rows; elsewhere it reads once, few, many or a size class.

TGTTCGACAGATACGCAGTATTTT,CSTDTQYF,TRBJ2-3,NA,few,TRBV2
TGCAGTGCTAGGGGACAGATCAATGAGCAGTTCTTC,CSARGQINEQFF,TRBJ2-1,TRBD1,many,TRBV20-1
TGTGCCAGCAGCAAAGTTATTGAGTGGAACTATGGCTACACCTTC,CASSKVIEWNYGYTF,TRBJ1-2,NA,NA,TRBV21-1
TGTGCCAGCTCACCCTTACAGGAAAACATTCAGTACTTC,CASSPLQENIQYF,TRBJ2-4,NA,NA,TRBV18
TGTGCCACCGGAGCAGGGCCCCTGGAGCAGTACTTC,CATGAGPLEQYF,TRBJ2-7,NA,few,TRBV10-3
TGTGCCAGCAGTCCCTCCGGGACAGATACGCAGTATTTT,CASSPSGTDTQYF,TRBJ2-3,NA,NA,TRBV28
TGTGCCATCTTTTCTTCAGACAGGGTGCCTAACTATGGCTACACCTTC,CAIFSSDRVPNYGYTF,TRBJ1-2,TRBD1,NA,TRBV28
TGTGCCAGCAAGACAACGGGCTATTCATTCACAGATACGCAGTATTTT,CASKTTGYSFTDTQYF,TRBJ2-3,NA,NA,TRBV4-2
TGTGCCAGCAGTCCCGAGGGTCGCGCGGGGTATGGCTACACCTTC,CASSPEGRAGYGYTF,TRBJ1-2,NA,NA,TRBV28
TGCAGCGTTGAAGAGGGGTGGGGATCACCCCTCCACTTT,CSVEEGWGSPLHF,TRBJ1-6,NA,NA,TRBV29-1
TGTGCCAGCAGTTTTCTCCAGGGACTAGCGGAGGGGGGCAATGAGCAGTTCTTC,CASSFLQGLAEGGNEQFF,TRBJ2-1,TRBD2,NA,TRBV28
TGTGCCAGCAGCACCTATCCGGGACAGCTCTACGAGCAGTACTTC,CASSTYPGQLYEQYF,TRBJ2-7,TRBD1,few,TRBV6-5
TGTGCCAGCAGCCAGACTAGCGAGGGGGGCAATGAGCAGTTCTTC,CASSQTSEGGNEQFF,TRBJ2-1,TRBD2,NA,TRBV4-2
TGTGCTATCTCCCCACTAGCCCCCCCCGATGAGCAGTTCTTC,CAISPLAPPDEQFF,TRBJ2-1,NA,few,TRBV10-3
TGCAGTGCTCCTCACCGGGACGCCTCCTACGAGCAGTACTTC,CSAPHRDASYEQYF,TRBJ2-7,NA,few,TRBV20-1
TGTGCCAGCAGTGATGCGGCAGGCTCTGGGGCCAACGTCCTGACTTTC,CASSDAAGSGANVLTF,TRBJ2-6,NA,NA,TRBV2
TGTGCCAGCAGTTTAAGACCGATTGCTGAGCAGTTCTTC,CASSLRPIAEQFF,TRBJ2-1,NA,few,TRBV28
TGTGCCAGCAGCCCCGGAGTTGAGAAACTGTTTTTT,CASSPGVEKLFF,TRBJ1-4,NA,NA,TRBV12-3/TRBV12-4
TGCAGCGTTGACCGGTCGAACACCGGGGAGCTGTTTTTT,CSVDRSNTGELFF,TRBJ2-2,NA,many,TRBV29-1
TGCGCCAGCAGCGCTGGACAGATGAACACTGAAGCTTTCTTT,CASSAGQMNTEAFF,TRBJ1-1,NA,NA,TRBV5-1
TGTGCCAGCAAGGAGGCGGGAGGGACCTACGAGCAGTACTTC,CASKEAGGTYEQYF,TRBJ2-7,TRBD2,NA,TRBV27
TGTGCCAGCAGCTTGAAGGGACAGGGAGGGGAAAAACTGTTTTTT,CASSLKGQGGEKLFF,TRBJ1-4,TRBD1,NA,TRBV5-5
TGCAGTGCTAGAGATTCTGGAGGGGGTTACTATGGCTACACCTTC,CSARDSGGGYYGYTF,TRBJ1-2,NA,few,TRBV20-1
TGTGCCAGCAGTCCACGACAGGAAAATGAAAAACTGTTTTTT,CASSPRQENEKLFF,TRBJ1-4,NA,NA,TRBV27
TGTGCCAGCACTCCCATGAGGACAGCGAACACCGGGGAGCTGTTTTTT,CASTPMRTANTGELFF,TRBJ2-2,NA,few,TRBV6-2/TRBV6-3
TGCGCCACGCAAGCGACAGGATCTAGCAATCAGCCCCAGCATTTT,CATQATGSSNQPQHF,TRBJ1-5,NA,few,TRBV10-2